The T cell receptor (beta chain) under discussion was sequenced for a study of spatial heterogeneity in lung cancer. Points from the study as a whole: Higher tumor mutation counts went along with higher counts of expanded intratumoral alpha and beta TCRs. Ubiquitous nonsynonymous mutations were tracked by counts of ubiquitous expanded TCRs, and regional ones by counts of regional expanded TCRs.

Stated time point: sample taken at primary tumor resection. Whole RNA obtained from tumor, nontumor lung or frozen PBMC underwent sequencing without sorting. TCRdb analysed the 5' RACE reads with MiXCR anew, one entry per CDR3 protein. Among approximately 15,000 distinct CDR3 sequences listed, 6.2% were seen once. V lost 2 bases to trimming and J lost 4 bases, with 14 bases between them. The CDR3 sequence is 15 residues long. CDR1 and CDR2 (germline): SEHNR, FQNEAQ (reference sequence). Many counts were recorded for this clonotype. The antigen is not known. Here the sequenced sample was lung tumor tissue, taken at surgery. This clonotype was sampled from a male donor with early-stage non-small cell lung cancer. The chain employs TRBV7-9 and TRBJ2-5; possibly TRBD2 for D (7 bases). Here the CDR3 DNA reads TGTGCCAGCAGCTTAACGACTAGCAGGGGAGAGACCCAGTACTTC. Its translation is CASSLTTSRGETQYF.